Following are 13 T cell receptor beta chains from one sample sequenced in a study of OX40 agonist ivuxolimab in advanced cancers. TCRdb keeps only in-frame clones here, not all; method: immunoSEQ multiplex PCR. The table includes approximately 70,000 clones, around nine tenths detected once. Sequences were derived from CD4+ or CD8+ T cells sorted from blood, sampled in a trial of the OX40 agonist ivuxolimab. All receptors come from an adult with an advanced solid tumor such as melanoma, head and neck, liver or kidney cancer.

V is TRBV10-3 and J is TRBJ1-3; TRBD1 agrees at 9 bases. CDR1 is ENHRY and CDR2 is SYGVKD in the germline V gene. CDR3 length: 14 amino acids. V was pared by 4 bases and J by 4 bases, with 2 bases of the junction left unmatched. The CDR3 DNA reads TGTGCCATCAGTGCCGGGACAGGGGGAAACACCATATATTTT. Protein: CAISAGTGGNTIYF.

The rearrangement uses TRBV27 and TRBJ1-5; TRBD1 is a possible D gene (5 bases). Trimming shortened V by 3 bases and J by 7 bases, and 10 bases separated the two germline ends. Germline CDR1 MNHEY, CDR2 SMNVEV (reference sequence). The CDR3 has 13 residues. The CDR3 DNA reads as TGTGCCAGCAGTTTTTCTGGGGACCAGCCCCAGCATTTT. It translates to CASSFSGDQPQHF.

This sequence joins TRBV14 and TRBJ2-5; a weak D match, TRBD2 (5 bases). The CDR3 length is 16 residues. Per germline, CDR1 SGHDN and CDR2 FVKESK. Deletions cut 1 base from V and 4 bases from J, with 16 bases between. In nucleotides, the CDR3 is TGTGCCAGCAGCCAAGTGAGAACCAGCGGCACAGAGACCCAGTACTTC. It encodes CASSQVRTSGTETQYF. Drawing the rest from reference TRBV14 and TRBJ2-5, the complete variable domain is EAGVTQFPSHSVIEKGQTVTLRCDPISGHDNLYWYRRVMGKEIKFLLHFVKESKQDESGMPNNRFLAERTGGTYSTLKVQPAELEDSGVYFCASSQVRTSGTETQYFGPGTRLLVL.

The V and J genes are TRBV5-4 and TRBJ2-3, with 9 bases aligning to TRBD2. The CDR3 totals 17 residues. Losses at the gene ends were 0 bases for V and 0 bases for J; bases not matched to a gene: 5. Germline V gene data show CDR1 as SGHNT and CDR2 as YYREEE (reference sequence). CDR3 nucleotide sequence: TGTGCCAGCAGCTTGGTTCTAGCGGGGATTAGCACAGATACGCAGTATTTT. Its translation: CASSLVLAGISTDTQYF.

V usage is TRBV30 and J usage is TRBJ1-1; no firm D call. The germline CDR1 and CDR2 sequences are GTSNPN and SVGIG (reference sequence). This CDR3 has 13 residues. V was clipped by 2 bases and J by 1 base, with 8 bases between them. CDR3 DNA: TGTGCCTGGAGTTTACTGAAGAACACTGAAGCTTTCTTT. This translates into CAWSLLKNTEAFF.

V usage is TRBV11-2 and J usage is TRBJ2-7; D unresolved. Germline lookup yields CDR1 SGHAT and CDR2 FQNNGV. The CDR3 length is 16 residues. The germline V and J ends were trimmed by 2 bases and 5 bases, with 19 bases remaining between them. CDR3 protein: CASSLTGSVGYDEQYF. The CDR3 DNA sequence: TGTGCCAGCAGCTTAACTGGTTCGGTCGGGTATGACGAGCAGTACTTC.

The V call is TRBV19, the J call TRBJ1-1; D is ambiguous. Trimming pared 6 bases from V and 5 bases from J, leaving 19 bases between. CDR3 size: 15 residues. CDR1 is LNHDA and CDR2 is SQIVND in the germline V gene (reference sequence). CDR3 residues: CASSRPGRANTEAFF. For the CDR3, the DNA is TGTGCCAGTAGCAGGCCAGGTAGGGCTAATACTGAAGCTTTCTTT.

The genes are TRBV7-2 and TRBJ2-5, with a tentative D call TRBD2 (6 bases). Deletions cut 8 bases from V and 4 bases from J, with 14 bases between. The V gene's germline CDR1 is SGHTA and CDR2 FQGNSA. The CDR3 loop spans 13 amino acids. CDR3 bases: TGTGCCAGCGAGCCGGGGGTGGGAGAGACCCAGTACTTC. Protein product: CASEPGVGETQYF.

The chain links TRBV7-2 to TRBJ2-7; 10 bases align to TRBD2. Germline trimming cut 8 bases from V and 2 bases from J; bases unmatched to any gene: 6. This CDR3 is built from 14 residues. CDR1 SGHTA and CDR2 FQGNSA come from the germline V gene. The CDR3 spells CASSRTSGTYEQYF. For the CDR3, the DNA is TGTGCCAGCTCCAGGACTAGCGGAACCTACGAGCAGTACTTC.

V is TRBV2 and J is TRBJ2-1, with TRBD2 identical over 16 bases. CDR3 length equals 16 residues. The V segment lost 6 bases and the J segment 6 bases; nucleotides outside the gene matches: 5. Per germline, CDR1 SNHLY and CDR2 FYNNEI. The CDR3 nucleotides read TGTGCCAGCAGGTCGGGACTAGCGGGAGGGCCCAATGAGCAGTTCTTC. Encoded protein: CASRSGLAGGPNEQFF.

This clone was counted a single time. The V and J genes are TRBV9 and TRBJ2-1; D unresolved. Looked up from germline, CDR1 is SGDLS and CDR2 is YYNGEE. Trimming left V 3 bases short and J 3 bases short, with 7 bases between. There are 13 residues in the CDR3. CDR3 residues: CASSGSSYNEQFF. The CDR3 nucleotides read TGTGCCAGCAGCGGTAGTAGCTACAATGAGCAGTTCTTC.

The chain recombines TRBV4-1 with TRBJ2-2; 9 nucleotides agree with TRBD1. The CDR3 contains 14 residues. The germline CDR1 and CDR2 sequences are MGHRA and YSYEKL. J was trimmed by 9 bases and V by 0 bases; bases with no gene match: 2. CDR3 loop: CASSQEGQGRELFF. In DNA, the CDR3 is TGCGCCAGCAGCCAAGAGGGACAGGGAAGGGAGCTGTTTTTT.

The V gene is TRBV25-1, the J gene TRBJ2-3; D uncertain. This CDR3 is 12 amino acids long. CDR1 is MGHDK and CDR2 is SYGVNS in the germline V gene. The V end was cut by 3 bases, the J end by 8 bases, with 9 bases between. The CDR3, as DNA: TGTGCCAGCAGTGACCGAATAACTACGCAGTATTTT. Translation: CASSDRITTQYF.